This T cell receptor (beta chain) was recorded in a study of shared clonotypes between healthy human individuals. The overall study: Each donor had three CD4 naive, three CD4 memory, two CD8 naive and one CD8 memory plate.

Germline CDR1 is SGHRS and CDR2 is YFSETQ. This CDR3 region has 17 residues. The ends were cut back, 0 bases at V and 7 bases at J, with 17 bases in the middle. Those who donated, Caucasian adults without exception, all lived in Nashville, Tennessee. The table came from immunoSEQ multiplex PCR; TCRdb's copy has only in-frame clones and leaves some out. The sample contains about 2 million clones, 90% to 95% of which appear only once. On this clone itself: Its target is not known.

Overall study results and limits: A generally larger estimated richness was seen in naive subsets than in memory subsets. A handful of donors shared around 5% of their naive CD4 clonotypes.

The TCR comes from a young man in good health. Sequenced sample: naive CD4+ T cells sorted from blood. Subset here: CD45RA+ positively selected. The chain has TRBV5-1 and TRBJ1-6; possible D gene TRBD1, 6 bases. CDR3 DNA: TGCGCCAGCAGCTTGGAGGGGGGTACGAGGAAGAATTCACCCCTCCACTTT. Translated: CASSLEGGTRKNSPLHF.